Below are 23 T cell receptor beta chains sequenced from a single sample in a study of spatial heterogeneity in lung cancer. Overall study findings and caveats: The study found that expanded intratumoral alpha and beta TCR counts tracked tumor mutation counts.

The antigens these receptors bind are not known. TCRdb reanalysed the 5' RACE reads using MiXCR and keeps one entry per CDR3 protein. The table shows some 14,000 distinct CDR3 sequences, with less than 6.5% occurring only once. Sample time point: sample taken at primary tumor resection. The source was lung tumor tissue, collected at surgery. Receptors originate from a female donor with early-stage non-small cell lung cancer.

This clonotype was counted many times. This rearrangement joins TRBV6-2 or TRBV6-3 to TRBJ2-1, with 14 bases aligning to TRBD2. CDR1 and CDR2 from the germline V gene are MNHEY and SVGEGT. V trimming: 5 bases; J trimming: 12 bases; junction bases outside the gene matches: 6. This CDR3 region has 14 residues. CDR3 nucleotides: TGTGCCAGCAGTCAGACTAGCGGGGGGGCCCCGCAGTTCTTC. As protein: CASSQTSGGAPQFF.

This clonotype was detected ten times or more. In DNA, the CDR3 is TGTGCCAGCAGCGTCGGACTCGCCTACAATGAGCAGTTCTTC. Translation: CASSVGLAYNEQFF. The rearrangement links TRBV9 to TRBJ2-1; tentative D call: TRBD2 (5 bases). CDR3 length: 14 residues. Germline V gene data show CDR1 as SGDLS and CDR2 as YYNGEE. V dropped 2 bases and J dropped 2 bases, with 8 bases sitting between them.

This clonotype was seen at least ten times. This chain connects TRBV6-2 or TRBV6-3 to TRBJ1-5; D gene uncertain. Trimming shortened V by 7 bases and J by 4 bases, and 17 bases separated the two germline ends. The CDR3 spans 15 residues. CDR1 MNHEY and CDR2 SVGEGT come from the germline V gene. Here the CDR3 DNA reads TGTGCCAGCATCAACCCAAGCAGTGGGAATCAGCCCCAGCATTTT. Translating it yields CASINPSSGNQPQHF.

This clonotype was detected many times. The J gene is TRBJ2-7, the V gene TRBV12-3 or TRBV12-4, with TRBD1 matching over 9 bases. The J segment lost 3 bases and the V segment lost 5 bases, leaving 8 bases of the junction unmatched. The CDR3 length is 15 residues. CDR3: CASSPRQGVFYEQYF. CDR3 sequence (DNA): TGTGCCAGCAGTCCTCGACAGGGGGTATTCTACGAGCAGTACTTC.

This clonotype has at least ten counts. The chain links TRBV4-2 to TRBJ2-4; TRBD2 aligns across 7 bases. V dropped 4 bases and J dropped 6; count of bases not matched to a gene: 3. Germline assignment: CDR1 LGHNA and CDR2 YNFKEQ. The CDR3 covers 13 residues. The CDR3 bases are TGTGCCAGCAGCCGACTAGCTAGAAACATTCAGTACTTC. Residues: CASSRLARNIQYF.

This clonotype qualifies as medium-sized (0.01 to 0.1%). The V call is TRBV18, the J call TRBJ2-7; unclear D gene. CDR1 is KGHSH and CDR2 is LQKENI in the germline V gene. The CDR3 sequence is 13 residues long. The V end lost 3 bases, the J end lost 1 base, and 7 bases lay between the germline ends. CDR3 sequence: CASSPPVSYEQYF. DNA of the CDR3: TGTGCCAGCTCACCCCCCGTGTCCTACGAGCAGTACTTC.

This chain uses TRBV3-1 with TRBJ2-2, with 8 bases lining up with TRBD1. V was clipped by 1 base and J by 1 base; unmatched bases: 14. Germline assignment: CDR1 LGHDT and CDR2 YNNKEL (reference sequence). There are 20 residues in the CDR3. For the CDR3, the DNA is TGTGCCAGCAGCCAAGGTCTTTACGGACAGGGAGTATGGAACACCGGGGAGCTGTTTTTT. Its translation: CASSQGLYGQGVWNTGELFF.

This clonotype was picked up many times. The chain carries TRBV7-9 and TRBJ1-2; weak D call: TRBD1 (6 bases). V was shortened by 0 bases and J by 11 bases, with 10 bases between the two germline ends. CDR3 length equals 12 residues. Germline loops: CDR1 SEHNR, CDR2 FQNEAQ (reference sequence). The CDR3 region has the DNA TGTGCCAGCAGCTTAGCGTGGACAGAGTACACCTTC. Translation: CASSLAWTEYTF.

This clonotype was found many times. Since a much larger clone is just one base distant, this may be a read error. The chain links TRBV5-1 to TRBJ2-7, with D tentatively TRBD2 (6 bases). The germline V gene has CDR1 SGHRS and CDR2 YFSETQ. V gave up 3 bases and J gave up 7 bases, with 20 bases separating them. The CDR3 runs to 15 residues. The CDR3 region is CASSSLLVGGEEQYF. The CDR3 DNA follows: TGCGCCAGCAGCTCCTTACTAGTGGGGGGTGAAGAGCAGTACTTC.

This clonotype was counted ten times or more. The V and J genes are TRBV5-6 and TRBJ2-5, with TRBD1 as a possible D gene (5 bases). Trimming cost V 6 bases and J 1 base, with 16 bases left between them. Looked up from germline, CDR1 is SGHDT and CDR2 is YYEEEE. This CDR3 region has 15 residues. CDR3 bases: TGTGCCAGCAACACTTTGAACAGGCCCCAAGAGACCCAGTACTTC. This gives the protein CASNTLNRPQETQYF.

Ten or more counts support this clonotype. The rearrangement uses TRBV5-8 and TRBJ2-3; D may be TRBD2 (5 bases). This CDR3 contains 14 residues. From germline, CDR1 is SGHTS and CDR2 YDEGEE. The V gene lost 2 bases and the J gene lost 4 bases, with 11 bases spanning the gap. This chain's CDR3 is CASSFMRASDTQYF. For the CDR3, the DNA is TGTGCCAGCAGCTTTATGAGGGCATCAGATACGCAGTATTTT.

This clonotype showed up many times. The CDR3: CASSLEGLGDNEQFF. Here the CDR3 DNA reads TGTGCCAGCAGCTTAGAGGGACTAGGGGACAATGAGCAGTTCTTC. The J gene is TRBJ2-1, the V gene TRBV7-2; 8 nucleotides match TRBD2. CDR1 is SGHTA, CDR2 FQGNSA, per germline. The CDR3 runs 15 residues. After removal of 1 base from V and 5 bases from J, the junction contained 4 bases not matched to a gene. Drawing the rest from reference TRBV7-2 and TRBJ2-1, the complete variable domain is GAGVSQSPSNKVTEKGKDVELRCDPISGHTALYWYRQSLGQGLEFLIYFQGNSAPDKSGLPSDRFSAERTGGSVSTLTIQRTQQEDSAVYLCASSLEGLGDNEQFFGPGTRLTVL.

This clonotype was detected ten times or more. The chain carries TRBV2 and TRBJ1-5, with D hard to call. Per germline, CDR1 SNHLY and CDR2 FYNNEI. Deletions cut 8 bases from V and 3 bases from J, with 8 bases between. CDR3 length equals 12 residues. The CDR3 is CASQGSNQPQHF. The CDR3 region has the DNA TGTGCCAGCCAAGGTTCCAATCAGCCCCAGCATTTT.

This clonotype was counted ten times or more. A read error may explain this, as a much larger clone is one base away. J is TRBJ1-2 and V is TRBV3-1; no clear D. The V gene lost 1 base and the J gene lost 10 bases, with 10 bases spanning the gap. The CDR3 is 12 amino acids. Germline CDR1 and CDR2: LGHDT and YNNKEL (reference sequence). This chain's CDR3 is CASSQGRNDYTF. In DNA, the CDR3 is TGTGCCAGCAGCCAAGGGCGGAATGACTACACCTTC.

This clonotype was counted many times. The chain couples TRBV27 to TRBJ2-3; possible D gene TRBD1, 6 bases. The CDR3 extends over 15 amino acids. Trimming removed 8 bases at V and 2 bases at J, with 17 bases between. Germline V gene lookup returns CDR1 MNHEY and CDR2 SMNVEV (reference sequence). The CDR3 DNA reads TGTGCCAGCGGAAAACAGGGCACTACCACAGATACGCAGTATTTT. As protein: CASGKQGTTTDTQYF.

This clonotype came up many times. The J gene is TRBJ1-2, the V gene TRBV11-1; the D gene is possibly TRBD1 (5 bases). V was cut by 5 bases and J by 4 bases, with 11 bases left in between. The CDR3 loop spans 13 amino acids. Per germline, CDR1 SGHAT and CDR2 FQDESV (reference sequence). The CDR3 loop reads CASSHGGPYGYTF. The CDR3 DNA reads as TGTGCCAGCAGCCATGGGGGACCCTATGGCTACACCTTC.

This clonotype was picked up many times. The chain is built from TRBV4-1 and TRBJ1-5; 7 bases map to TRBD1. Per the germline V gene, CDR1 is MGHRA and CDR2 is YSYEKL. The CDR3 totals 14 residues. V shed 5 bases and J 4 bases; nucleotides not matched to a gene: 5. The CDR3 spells CASSYRGGNQPQHF. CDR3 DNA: TGCGCCAGCAGCTACAGGGGTGGGAATCAGCCCCAGCATTTT.

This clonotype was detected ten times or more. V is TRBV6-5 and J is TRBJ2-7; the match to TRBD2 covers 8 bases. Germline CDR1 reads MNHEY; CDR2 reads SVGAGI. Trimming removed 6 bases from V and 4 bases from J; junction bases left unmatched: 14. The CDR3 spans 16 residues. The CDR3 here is CASRTISGDGSYEQYF. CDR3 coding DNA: TGTGCCAGCAGAACCATTAGCGGGGACGGATCTTACGAGCAGTACTTC.

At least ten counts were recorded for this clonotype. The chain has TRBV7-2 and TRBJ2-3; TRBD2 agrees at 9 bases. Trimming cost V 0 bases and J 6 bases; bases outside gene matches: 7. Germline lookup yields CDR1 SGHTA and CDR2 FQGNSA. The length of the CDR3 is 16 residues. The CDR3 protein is CASSLASGGPRDTQYF. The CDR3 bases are TGTGCCAGCAGCTTAGCTAGCGGGGGCCCCAGGGATACGCAGTATTTT.

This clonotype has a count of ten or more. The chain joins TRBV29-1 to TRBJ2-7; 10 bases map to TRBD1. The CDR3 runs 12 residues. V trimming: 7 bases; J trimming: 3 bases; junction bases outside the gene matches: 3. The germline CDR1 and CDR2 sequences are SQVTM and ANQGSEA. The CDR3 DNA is TGCAGCGCAGGGACAGGGGACTACGAGCAGTACTTC. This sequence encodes CSAGTGDYEQYF.

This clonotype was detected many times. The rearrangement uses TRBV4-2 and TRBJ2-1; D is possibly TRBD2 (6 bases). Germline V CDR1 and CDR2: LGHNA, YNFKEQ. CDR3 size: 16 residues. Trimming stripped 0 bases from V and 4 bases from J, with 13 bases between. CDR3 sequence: CASSQDWDRGYNEQFF. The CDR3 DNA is TGTGCCAGCAGCCAAGATTGGGACCGGGGGTACAATGAGCAGTTCTTC.

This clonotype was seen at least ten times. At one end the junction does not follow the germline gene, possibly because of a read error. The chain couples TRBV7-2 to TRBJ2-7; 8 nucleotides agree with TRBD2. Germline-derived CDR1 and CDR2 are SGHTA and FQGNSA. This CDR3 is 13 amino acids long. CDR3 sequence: CASSFSGGLGWHF. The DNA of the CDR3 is TGTGCCAGCAGCTTCAGCGGGGGTCTCGGATGGCACTTC.

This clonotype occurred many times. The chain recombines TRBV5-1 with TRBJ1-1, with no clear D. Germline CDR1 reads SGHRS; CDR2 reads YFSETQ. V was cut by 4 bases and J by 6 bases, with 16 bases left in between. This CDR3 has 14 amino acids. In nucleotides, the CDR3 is TGCGCCAGCAGCCCTGGTGTAGGATGGCCTGAAGCTTTCTTT. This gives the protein CASSPGVGWPEAFF.